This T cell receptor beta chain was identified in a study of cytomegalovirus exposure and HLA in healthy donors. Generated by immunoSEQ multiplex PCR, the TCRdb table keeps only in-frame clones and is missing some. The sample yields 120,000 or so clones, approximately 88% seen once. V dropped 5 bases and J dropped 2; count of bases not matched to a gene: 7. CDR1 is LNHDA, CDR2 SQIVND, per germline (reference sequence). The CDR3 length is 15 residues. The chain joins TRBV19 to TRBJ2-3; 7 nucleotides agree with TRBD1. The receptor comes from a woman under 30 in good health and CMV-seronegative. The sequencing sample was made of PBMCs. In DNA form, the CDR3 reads TGTGCCAGTAGTTTACAGGGGACCCCCACAGATACGCAGTATTTT. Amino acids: CASSLQGTPTDTQYF.